This T cell receptor (beta chain) was sequenced in a study of cytomegalovirus exposure and HLA in healthy donors. The study's findings and limits: Later analysis identified 16,951 TCR beta sequences associated with HLA alleles, using a false discovery rate threshold of 0.05.

Primers for the PCR totalled 60 Vbeta and 13 Jbeta. The protocol was immunoSEQ multiplex PCR, while the TCRdb copy is restricted to in-frame clones and leaves out a portion. Of 110,000 to 150,000 clones in the sample, roughly 76% were seen once. This CDR3 contains 20 residues. The ends lost 0 bases at V and 6 bases at J; junction bases unmatched: 17. The germline V gene has CDR1 MRHNA and CDR2 SNTAGT. This clone was observed a few times. Its antigen remains unknown. Sequences were obtained from PBMCs. The V gene is TRBV6-4, the J gene TRBJ2-3, with TRBD2 matching 11 bases. This sequence was found in a man aged 18 to 30 in good health and CMV-seronegative. The CDR3 protein is CASSDSLAGGLQNARDTQYF. CDR3 sequence (DNA): TGTGCCAGCAGTGACTCTCTAGCGGGAGGACTACAGAACGCACGTGATACGCAGTATTTT.